Sequencing of this TCR beta chain was carried out in a study of cytomegalovirus exposure and HLA in healthy donors. Study background: As released early, the data held 85 million to 95 million unique TCRs from HLA-typed donors. Study-level findings and limits: In a later analysis, parvovirus B19, influenza, CMV and Epstein-Barr virus appeared linked to several top co-occurrence clusters.

Germline CDR1 reads MDHEN; CDR2 reads SYDVKM. V lost 8 bases and J lost 1, with 17 bases in between. The CDR3 contains 15 residues. In the PCR, 60 Vbeta and 13 Jbeta primers were used. Repertoires were generated with immunoSEQ multiplex PCR, while TCRdb's copy carries only in-frame clones and drops some. This sample carries tens of thousands of clones, with roughly 3.5% going to the ten biggest clones. Details on this clone: No antigen is known for it.

The receptor was derived from a man between 40 and 49 years old in good health and CMV-seronegative. Sequencing was performed on PBMCs. The genes are TRBV28 and TRBJ1-1; D remains unclear. CDR3 in amino acids: CASHPPWRKNTEAFF. The CDR3 DNA sequence: TGTGCCAGCCACCCCCCGTGGCGGAAGAACACTGAAGCTTTCTTT.